Described below is a single T cell receptor beta chain sequence and its context. As for treatment: 15 to 20 received Ad26.COV2.S at low or high dose, single or two shots; roughly five received placebo; per-sample allocation not given. Sampling happened 63 days after the first vaccine or placebo injection. It was an adult aged 18-55 years in Boston who was the donor. Expression of Wuhan-strain SARS-CoV-2 spike came from the Ad26 vector that formed the vaccine. The record originates from a study of Ad26.COV2.S vaccination and SARS-CoV-2 variants. On the study more broadly: The Ad26.COV2.S arm of the COV1001 trial was where the donor was placed.

Repertoires were generated with immunoSEQ multiplex PCR, while TCRdb's copy carries only in-frame clones and drops some. The sample includes 380,000 or so clones, approximately 83% seen only once; the top ten take about 7.1%. V shed 5 bases and J shed 4 bases, with 9 bases lying between them. Germline CDR1 and CDR2: SNHLY and FYNNEI. The CDR3 is made up of 12 amino acids. The chain joins TRBV2 to TRBJ2-7; maybe TRBD1 (5 bases). Here the sequenced sample was peripheral blood, taken in a trial of Ad26.COV2.S vaccine versus placebo. The TCR sequence derives from a person between 18 and 59 years old who received the Ad26.COV2.S COVID-19 vaccine or a placebo. CDR3 nucleotides: TGTGCCAGCAGTCGACAGCCATACGAGCAGTACTTC. It yields the protein CASSRQPYEQYF.